This T cell receptor beta chain was sequenced during a study of blood T cell repertoires in COVID-19. Here immunoSEQ multiplex PCR was the method, and the copy in TCRdb shows in-frame clones only, minus some. This sample has about 99,000 clones, with roughly nine tenths found just once. Germline CDR1 reads SGHTS; CDR2 reads YDEGEE. CDR3 length: 14 amino acids. The V and J ends lost 2 bases and 3 bases respectively, with 9 bases between them. The sample consisted of peripheral blood. The receptor was isolated from a human donor in a cohort sampled during active COVID-19. This chain uses TRBV5-8 with TRBJ1-5; possible D gene TRBD1, 5 bases. The CDR3 DNA is TGTGCCAGCAGCTTCAGACAGACCAATCAGCCCCAGCATTTT. It translates to CASSFRQTNQPQHF.